This entry lists 13 T cell receptor beta chains sequenced from one sample in a study of shared clonotypes between healthy human individuals. The data were produced by immunoSEQ multiplex PCR, yet TCRdb's version contains in-frame clones alone and is incomplete. Of 1 million to 1.2 million clones listed, 77% are singletons. Sequences were obtained from memory CD4+ T cells from PBMCs. As to subset: CD45RA-negative fraction. The receptors stem from a man aged 18 to 30 in good health. Some clones in this sample may be carry-over from other donors' samples.

Comment on this clone: Other DNA sequences of this sample code for an identical CDR3. The gene calls are TRBV18 and TRBJ2-1; D call uncertain. This CDR3 is 12 amino acids long. The V end was cut by 1 base, the J end by 7 bases, with 5 bases between. The germline V gene has CDR1 KGHSH and CDR2 LQKENI. The DNA for the CDR3 is TGTGCCAGCTCACCACAGGGTAATGAGCAGTTCTTC. This codes for CASSPQGNEQFF.

This sequence joins TRBV28 and TRBJ2-2, with TRBD1 identical over 9 bases. This CDR3 has 14 residues. The trim removed 11 bases at V and 1 base at J, leaving 5 bases unmatched. In germline, CDR1 is MDHEN, CDR2 SYDVKM. The DNA of the CDR3 is TGTGCCTCACAGGGGGCAGGGAACACCGGGGAGCTGTTTTTT. Protein: CASQGAGNTGELFF.

The chain uses TRBV5-8 and TRBJ1-1, with D hard to call. Looked up from germline, CDR1 is SGHTS and CDR2 is YDEGEE. CDR3 length: 15 amino acids. The V end was cut by 2 bases, the J end by 1 base, with 12 bases between. CDR3: CASSLRGIPNTEAFF. The CDR3 DNA follows: TGTGCCAGCAGCTTACGAGGCATCCCGAACACTGAAGCTTTCTTT.

The chain links TRBV28 to TRBJ2-2; possibly TRBD2 for D (5 bases). Per germline, CDR1 MDHEN and CDR2 SYDVKM. This CDR3 spans 13 amino acids. V shed 8 bases and J shed 3 bases, with 10 bases lying between them. CDR3 in amino acids: CASLLRDTGELFF. The CDR3 region has the DNA TGTGCCAGCCTATTGCGGGACACCGGGGAGCTGTTTTTT.

V and J are TRBV5-4 and TRBJ1-1; D is unresolved. Trimming cost V 1 base and J 5 bases, with 12 bases left between them. The germline gives CDR1 SGHNT, CDR2 YYREEE (reference sequence). The CDR3 loop spans 14 amino acids. The CDR3 DNA is TGTGCCAGCAGCTTGTACTTACAGTCGACTGAAGCTTTCTTT. Residues: CASSLYLQSTEAFF.

V usage is TRBV5-4 and J usage is TRBJ1-2; D perhaps matches TRBD1 (6 bases). Germline V gives CDR1 SGHNT, CDR2 YYREEE (reference sequence). The CDR3 runs 15 residues. V was clipped by 0 bases and J by 4 bases, with 13 bases between them. In DNA, the CDR3 is TGTGCCAGCAGCTTGGAGGGGGGCCCCCCCTATGGCTACACCTTC. Its translation: CASSLEGGPPYGYTF.

The chain uses TRBV18 and TRBJ2-4; perhaps D is TRBD1 or TRBD2 (5 bases each). Deletions cut 3 bases from V and 9 bases from J, with 12 bases between. The CDR3 runs to 13 residues. Germline V gene lookup returns CDR1 KGHSH and CDR2 LQKENI. CDR3 nucleotides: TGTGCCAGCTCACCTGGGACCCCAGGCATTCAGTACTTC. The encoded protein is CASSPGTPGIQYF.

This chain links TRBV5-4 with TRBJ1-2, with 8 bases that match TRBD1. The germline V gene has CDR1 SGHNT and CDR2 YYREEE (reference sequence). The CDR3 spans 13 residues. J gave up 3 bases and V 4 bases, and 2 bases lay outside the gene matches. CDR3 coding DNA: TGTGCCAGCAGCGTACAGGGGGACTATGGCTACACCTTC. This encodes CASSVQGDYGYTF.

The J gene is TRBJ2-1, the V gene TRBV11-2, with D maybe TRBD1 (6 bases). V was trimmed by 5 bases and J by 6 bases, leaving 23 bases between them. The CDR3 consists of 17 residues. Germline V gives CDR1 SGHAT, CDR2 FQNNGV. The CDR3 bases are TGTGCCAGCAGCACGGTGGGTGCAGGGGTCGGTTCCAATGAGCAGTTCTTC. Protein product: CASSTVGAGVGSNEQFF.

V gene TRBV6-6 combines with J gene TRBJ1-3; possibly TRBD1 for D (6 bases). This CDR3 region has 16 residues. The V and J ends lost 6 bases and 2 bases respectively, with 17 bases between them. Germline V gene data show CDR1 as MNHNY and CDR2 as SVGAGI (reference sequence). The CDR3 loop is CASRTQLDRAGNTIYF. The CDR3 DNA is TGTGCCAGCAGAACCCAATTGGACAGAGCTGGAAACACCATATATTTT.

V usage is TRBV5-1 and J usage is TRBJ2-7; D gene uncertain. The CDR3 sequence is 17 residues long. In germline, CDR1 is SGHRS, CDR2 YFSETQ. V gave up 0 bases and J gave up 2 bases, with 18 bases separating them. The CDR3 here is CASSLAGGVPITYEQYF. Here the CDR3 DNA reads TGCGCCAGCAGCTTGGCCGGCGGCGTACCCATAACCTACGAGCAGTACTTC.

The gene calls are TRBV30 and TRBJ2-7; maybe TRBD1 (5 bases). The CDR3 consists of 12 residues. Germline V gene data show CDR1 as GTSNPN and CDR2 as SVGIG (reference sequence). V was clipped by 0 bases and J by 6 bases, with 9 bases between them. This chain's CDR3 is CAWSVQGLEQYF. CDR3 bases: TGTGCCTGGAGTGTTCAGGGTCTCGAGCAGTACTTC.

V is TRBV7-3 and J is TRBJ1-1; the D gene is possibly TRBD1 (6 bases). V gave up 2 bases and J gave up 5 bases, with 21 bases separating them. From germline, CDR1 is SGHTA and CDR2 FQGTGA. The CDR3 contains 17 residues. The CDR3 region is CASSLVHPQGRVTEAFF. The CDR3 nucleotides read TGTGCCAGCAGCTTAGTACACCCACAGGGCCGGGTGACTGAAGCTTTCTTT.